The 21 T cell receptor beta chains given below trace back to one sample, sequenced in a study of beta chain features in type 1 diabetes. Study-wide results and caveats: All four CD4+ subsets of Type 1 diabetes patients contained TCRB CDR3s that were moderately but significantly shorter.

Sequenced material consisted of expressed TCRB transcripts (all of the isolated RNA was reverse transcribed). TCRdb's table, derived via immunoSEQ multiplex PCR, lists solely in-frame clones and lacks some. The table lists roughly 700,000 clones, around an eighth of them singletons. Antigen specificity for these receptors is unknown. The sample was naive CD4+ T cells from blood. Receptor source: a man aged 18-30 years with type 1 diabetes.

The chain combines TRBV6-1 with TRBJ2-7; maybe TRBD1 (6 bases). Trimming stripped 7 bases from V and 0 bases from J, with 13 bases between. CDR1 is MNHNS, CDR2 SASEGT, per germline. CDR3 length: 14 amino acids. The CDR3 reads CASTSGHLSYEQYF. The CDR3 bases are TGTGCCAGCACATCGGGACACCTCTCCTACGAGCAGTACTTC.

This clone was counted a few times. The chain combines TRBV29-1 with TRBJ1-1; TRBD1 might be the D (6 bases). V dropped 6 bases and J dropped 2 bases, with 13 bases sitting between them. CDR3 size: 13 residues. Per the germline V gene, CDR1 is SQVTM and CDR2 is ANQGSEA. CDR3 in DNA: TGCAGCGTGAAAGGACAGTCCAACACTGAAGCTTTCTTT. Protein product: CSVKGQSNTEAFF.

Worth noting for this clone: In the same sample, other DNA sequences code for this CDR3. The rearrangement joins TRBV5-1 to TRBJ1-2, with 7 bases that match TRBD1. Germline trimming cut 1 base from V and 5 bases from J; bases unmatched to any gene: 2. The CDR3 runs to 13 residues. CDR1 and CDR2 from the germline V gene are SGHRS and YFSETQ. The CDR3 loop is CASSLTGEYGYTF. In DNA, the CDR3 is TGCGCCAGCAGCTTGACAGGGGAGTATGGCTACACCTTC.

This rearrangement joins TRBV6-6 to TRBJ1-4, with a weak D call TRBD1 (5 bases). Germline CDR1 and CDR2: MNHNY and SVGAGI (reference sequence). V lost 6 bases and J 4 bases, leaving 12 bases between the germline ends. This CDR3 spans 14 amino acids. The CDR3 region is CASRRQPYNEKLFF. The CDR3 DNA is TGTGCCAGCAGAAGACAGCCTTATAATGAAAAACTGTTTTTT.

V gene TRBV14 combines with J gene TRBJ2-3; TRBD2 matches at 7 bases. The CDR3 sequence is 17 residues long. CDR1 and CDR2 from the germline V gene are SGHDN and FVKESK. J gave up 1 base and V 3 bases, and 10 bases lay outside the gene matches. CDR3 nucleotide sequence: TGTGCCAGCAGCCACGTCCTTAGCGGGTCTCGCACAGATACGCAGTATTTT. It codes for CASSHVLSGSRTDTQYF.

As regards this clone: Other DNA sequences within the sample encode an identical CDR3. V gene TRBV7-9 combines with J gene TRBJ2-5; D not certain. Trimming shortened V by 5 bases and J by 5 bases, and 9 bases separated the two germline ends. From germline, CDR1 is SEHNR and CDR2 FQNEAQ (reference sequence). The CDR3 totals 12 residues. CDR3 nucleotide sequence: TGTGCCAGCAGCCCCGGGCGGGAGACCCAGTACTTC. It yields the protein CASSPGRETQYF.

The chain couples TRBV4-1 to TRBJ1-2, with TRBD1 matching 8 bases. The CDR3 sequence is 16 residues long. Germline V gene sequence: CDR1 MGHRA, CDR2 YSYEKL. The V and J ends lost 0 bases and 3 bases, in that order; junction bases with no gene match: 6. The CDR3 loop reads CASSQDRTGPDYGYTF. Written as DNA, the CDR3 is TGCGCCAGCAGCCAAGATCGGACAGGGCCGGACTATGGCTACACCTTC.

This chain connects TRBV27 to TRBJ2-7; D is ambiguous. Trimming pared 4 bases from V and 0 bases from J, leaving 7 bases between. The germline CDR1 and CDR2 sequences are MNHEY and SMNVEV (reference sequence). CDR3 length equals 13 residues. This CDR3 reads CASSSSYSYEQYF. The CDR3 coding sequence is TGTGCCAGCAGTTCCAGTTACTCCTACGAGCAGTACTTC.

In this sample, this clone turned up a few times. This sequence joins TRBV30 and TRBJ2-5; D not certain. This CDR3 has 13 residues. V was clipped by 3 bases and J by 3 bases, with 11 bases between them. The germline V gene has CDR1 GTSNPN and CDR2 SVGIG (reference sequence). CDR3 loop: CAWRQGLEETQYF. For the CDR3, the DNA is TGTGCCTGGAGACAAGGGCTAGAAGAGACCCAGTACTTC.

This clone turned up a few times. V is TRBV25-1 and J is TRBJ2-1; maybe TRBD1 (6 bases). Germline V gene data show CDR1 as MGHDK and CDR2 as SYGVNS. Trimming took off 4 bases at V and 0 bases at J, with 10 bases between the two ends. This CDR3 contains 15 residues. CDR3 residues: CASSADRSSYNEQFF. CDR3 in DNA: TGTGCCAGCAGTGCAGACAGGTCCTCCTACAATGAGCAGTTCTTC.

The CDR3 sequence: CASSVGDSDYGYTF. As DNA, the CDR3 is TGTGCCAGCAGTGTAGGGGACAGCGACTATGGCTACACCTTC. The genes are TRBV2 and TRBJ1-2, with 7 bases fitting TRBD1. V shed 4 bases, J shed 3 bases, and the junction held 5 bases outside the gene matches. The CDR3 is 14 amino acids. Per the germline V gene, CDR1 is SNHLY and CDR2 is FYNNEI.

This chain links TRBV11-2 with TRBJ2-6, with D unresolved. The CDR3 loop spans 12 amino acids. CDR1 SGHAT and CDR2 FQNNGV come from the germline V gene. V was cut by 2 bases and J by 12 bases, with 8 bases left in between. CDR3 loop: CASSLMESVLTF. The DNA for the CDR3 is TGTGCCAGCAGCTTAATGGAGAGCGTCCTGACTTTC.

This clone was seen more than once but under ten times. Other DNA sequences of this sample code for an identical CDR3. The CDR3 region is CSVRGANTEAFF. The CDR3 coding sequence is TGCAGCGTGCGGGGGGCGAACACTGAAGCTTTCTTT. The chain couples TRBV29-1 to TRBJ1-1; weak D call: TRBD1 (6 bases). Trimming took off 6 bases at V and 1 base at J, with 9 bases between the two ends. CDR3 size: 12 residues. CDR1 and CDR2 (germline): SQVTM, ANQGSEA.

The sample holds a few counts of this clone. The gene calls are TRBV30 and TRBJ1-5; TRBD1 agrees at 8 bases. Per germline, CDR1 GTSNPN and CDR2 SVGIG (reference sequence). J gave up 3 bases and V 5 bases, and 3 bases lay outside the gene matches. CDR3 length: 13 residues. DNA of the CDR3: TGTGCCTGGCGGGGACAGGTCAATCAGCCCCAGCATTTT. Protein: CAWRGQVNQPQHF.

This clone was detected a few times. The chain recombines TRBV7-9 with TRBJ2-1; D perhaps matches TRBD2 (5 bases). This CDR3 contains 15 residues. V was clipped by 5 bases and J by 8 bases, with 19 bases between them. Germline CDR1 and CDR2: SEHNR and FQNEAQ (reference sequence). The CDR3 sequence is CASSPDWGGSDEQFF. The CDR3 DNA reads TGTGCCAGCAGCCCCGACTGGGGTGGGAGCGATGAGCAGTTCTTC.

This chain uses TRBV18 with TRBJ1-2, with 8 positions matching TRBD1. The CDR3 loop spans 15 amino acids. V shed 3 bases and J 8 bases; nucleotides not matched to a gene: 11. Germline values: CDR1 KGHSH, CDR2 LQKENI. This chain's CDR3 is CASSPVLKTGEGYTF. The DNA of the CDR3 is TGTGCCAGCTCACCGGTTCTTAAGACAGGGGAAGGCTACACCTTC.

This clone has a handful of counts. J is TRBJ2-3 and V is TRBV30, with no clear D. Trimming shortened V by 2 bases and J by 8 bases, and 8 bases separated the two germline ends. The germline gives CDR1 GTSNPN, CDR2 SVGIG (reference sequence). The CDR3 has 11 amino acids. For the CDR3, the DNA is TGTGCCTGGAGTTCGTCGGGTACGCAGTATTTT. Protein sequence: CAWSSSGTQYF.

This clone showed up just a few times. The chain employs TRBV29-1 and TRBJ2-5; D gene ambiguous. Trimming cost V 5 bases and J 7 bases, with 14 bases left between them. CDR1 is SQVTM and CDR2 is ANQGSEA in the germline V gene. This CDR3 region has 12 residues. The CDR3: CSVSTDLGTQYF. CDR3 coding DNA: TGCAGCGTTTCGACTGACTTGGGGACCCAGTACTTC.

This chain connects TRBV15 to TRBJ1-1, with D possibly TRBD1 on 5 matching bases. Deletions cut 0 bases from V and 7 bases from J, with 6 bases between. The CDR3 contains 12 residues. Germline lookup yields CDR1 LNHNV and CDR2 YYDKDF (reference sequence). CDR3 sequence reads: CATSRDQGEAFF. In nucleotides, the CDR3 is TGTGCCACCAGCAGAGATCAGGGTGAAGCTTTCTTT.

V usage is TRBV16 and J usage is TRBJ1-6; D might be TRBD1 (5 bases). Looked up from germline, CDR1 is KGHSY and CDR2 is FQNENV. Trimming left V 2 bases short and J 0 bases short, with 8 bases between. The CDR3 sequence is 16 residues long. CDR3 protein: CASSQTGSSYNSPLHF. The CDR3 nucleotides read TGTGCCAGCAGCCAAACAGGAAGCTCCTATAATTCACCCCTCCACTTT.

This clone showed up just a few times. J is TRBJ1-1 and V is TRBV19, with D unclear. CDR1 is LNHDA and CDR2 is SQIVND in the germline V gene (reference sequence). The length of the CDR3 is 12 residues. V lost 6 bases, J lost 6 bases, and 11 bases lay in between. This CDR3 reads CASSQRGAEAFF. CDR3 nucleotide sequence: TGTGCCAGTAGCCAACGAGGTGCTGAAGCTTTCTTT.